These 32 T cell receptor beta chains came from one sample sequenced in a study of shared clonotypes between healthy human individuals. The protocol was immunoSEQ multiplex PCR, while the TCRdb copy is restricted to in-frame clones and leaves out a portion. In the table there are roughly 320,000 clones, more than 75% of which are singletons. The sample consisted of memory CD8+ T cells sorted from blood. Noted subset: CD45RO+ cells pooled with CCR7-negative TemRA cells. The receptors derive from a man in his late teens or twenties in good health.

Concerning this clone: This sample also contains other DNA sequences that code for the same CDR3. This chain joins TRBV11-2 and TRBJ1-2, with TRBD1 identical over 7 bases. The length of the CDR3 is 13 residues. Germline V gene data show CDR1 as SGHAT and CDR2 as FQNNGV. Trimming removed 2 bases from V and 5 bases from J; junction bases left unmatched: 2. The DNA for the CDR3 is TGTGCCAGCAGCTTAACAGGGGAATATGGCTACACCTTC. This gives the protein CASSLTGEYGYTF.

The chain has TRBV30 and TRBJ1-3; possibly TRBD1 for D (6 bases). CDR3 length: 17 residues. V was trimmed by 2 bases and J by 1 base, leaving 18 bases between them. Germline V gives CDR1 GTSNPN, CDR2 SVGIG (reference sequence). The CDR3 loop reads CAWSKWSRGQSGNTIYF. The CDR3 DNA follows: TGTGCCTGGAGTAAATGGTCCAGGGGACAATCTGGAAACACCATATATTTT. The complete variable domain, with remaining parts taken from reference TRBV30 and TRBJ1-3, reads SQTIHQWPATLVQPVGSPLSLECTVEGTSNPNLYWYRQAAGRGLQLLFYSVGIGQISSEVPQNLSASRPQDRQFILSSKKLLLSDSGFYLCAWSKWSRGQSGNTIYFGEGSWLTVV.

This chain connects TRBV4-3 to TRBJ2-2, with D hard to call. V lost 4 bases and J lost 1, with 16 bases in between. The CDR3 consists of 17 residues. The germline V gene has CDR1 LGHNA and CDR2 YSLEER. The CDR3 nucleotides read TGCGCCAGCAGCCTAGTCACCGAGACACTGAACACCGGGGAGCTGTTTTTT. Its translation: CASSLVTETLNTGELFF.

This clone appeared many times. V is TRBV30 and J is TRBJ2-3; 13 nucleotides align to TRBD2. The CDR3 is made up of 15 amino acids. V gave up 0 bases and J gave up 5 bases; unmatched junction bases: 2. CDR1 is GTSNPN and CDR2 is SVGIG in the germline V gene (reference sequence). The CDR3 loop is CAWSVLAGGVDTQYF. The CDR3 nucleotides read TGTGCCTGGAGTGTACTAGCGGGAGGGGTAGATACGCAGTATTTT. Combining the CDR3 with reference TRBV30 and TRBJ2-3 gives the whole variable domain SQTIHQWPATLVQPVGSPLSLECTVEGTSNPNLYWYRQAAGRGLQLLFYSVGIGQISSEVPQNLSASRPQDRQFILSSKKLLLSDSGFYLCAWSVLAGGVDTQYFGPGTRLTVL.

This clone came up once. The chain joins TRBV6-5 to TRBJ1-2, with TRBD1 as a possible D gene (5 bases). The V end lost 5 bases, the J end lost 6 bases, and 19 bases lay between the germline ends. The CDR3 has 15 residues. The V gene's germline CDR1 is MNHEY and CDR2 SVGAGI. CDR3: CASSTQEGPVDGYTF. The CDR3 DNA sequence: TGTGCCAGCAGTACGCAGGAGGGGCCTGTTGATGGCTACACCTTC.

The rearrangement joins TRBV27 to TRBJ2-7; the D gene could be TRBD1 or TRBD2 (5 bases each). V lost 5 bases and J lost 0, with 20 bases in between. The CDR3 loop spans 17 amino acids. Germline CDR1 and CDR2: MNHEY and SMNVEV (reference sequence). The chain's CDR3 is CASSLVSTRGSSYEQYF. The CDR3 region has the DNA TGTGCCAGCAGTCTTGTCTCGACGAGGGGTAGCTCCTACGAGCAGTACTTC.

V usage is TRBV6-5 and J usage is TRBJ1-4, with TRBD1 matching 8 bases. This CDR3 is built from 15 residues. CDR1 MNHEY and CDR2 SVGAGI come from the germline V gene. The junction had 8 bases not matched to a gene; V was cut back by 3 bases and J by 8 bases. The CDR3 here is CASSYISGGEEKLFF. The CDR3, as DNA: TGTGCCAGCAGTTATATTTCAGGGGGCGAAGAAAAACTGTTTTTT.

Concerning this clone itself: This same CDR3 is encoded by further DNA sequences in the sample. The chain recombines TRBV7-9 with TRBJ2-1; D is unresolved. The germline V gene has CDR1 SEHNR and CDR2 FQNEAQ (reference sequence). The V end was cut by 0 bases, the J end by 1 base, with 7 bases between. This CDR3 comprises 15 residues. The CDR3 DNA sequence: TGTGCCAGCAGCTTAGCCCAAGGGTCCTACAATGAGCAGTTCTTC. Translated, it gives CASSLAQGSYNEQFF.

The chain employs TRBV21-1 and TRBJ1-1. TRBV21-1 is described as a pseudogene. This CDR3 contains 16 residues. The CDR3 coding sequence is TGTGCCAGCAGCAGTCAAACCTACAACGATAACACTGAAGCTTTCTTT. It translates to CASSSQTYNDNTEAFF.

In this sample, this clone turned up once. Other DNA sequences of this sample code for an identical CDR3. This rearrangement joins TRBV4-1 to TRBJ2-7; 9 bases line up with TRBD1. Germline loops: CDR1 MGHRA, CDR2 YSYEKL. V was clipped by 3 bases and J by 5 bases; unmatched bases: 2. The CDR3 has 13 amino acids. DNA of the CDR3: TGCGCCAGCAGCCAGGGACAGGGTCACGAGCAGTACTTC. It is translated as CASSQGQGHEQYF.

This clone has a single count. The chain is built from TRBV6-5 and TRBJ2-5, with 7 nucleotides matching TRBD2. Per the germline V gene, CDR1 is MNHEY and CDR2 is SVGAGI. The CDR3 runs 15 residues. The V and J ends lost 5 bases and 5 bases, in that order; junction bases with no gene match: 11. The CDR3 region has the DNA TGTGCCAGCAGTCTTGATAGCGGGCTCTTGGAGACCCAGTACTTC. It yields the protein CASSLDSGLLETQYF.

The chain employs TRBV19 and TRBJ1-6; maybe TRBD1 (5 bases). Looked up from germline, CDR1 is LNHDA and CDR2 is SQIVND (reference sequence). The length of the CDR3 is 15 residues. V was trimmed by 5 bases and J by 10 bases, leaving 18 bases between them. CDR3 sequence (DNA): TGTGCCAGTAGTCCCAGGGACGGCGAAGGGTCACCCCTCCACTTT. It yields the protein CASSPRDGEGSPLHF.

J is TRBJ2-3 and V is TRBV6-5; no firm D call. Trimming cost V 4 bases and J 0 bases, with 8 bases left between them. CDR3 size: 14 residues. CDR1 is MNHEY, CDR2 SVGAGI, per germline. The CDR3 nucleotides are TGTGCCAGCAGTTCCGAAGACAGCACAGATACGCAGTATTTT. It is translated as CASSSEDSTDTQYF.

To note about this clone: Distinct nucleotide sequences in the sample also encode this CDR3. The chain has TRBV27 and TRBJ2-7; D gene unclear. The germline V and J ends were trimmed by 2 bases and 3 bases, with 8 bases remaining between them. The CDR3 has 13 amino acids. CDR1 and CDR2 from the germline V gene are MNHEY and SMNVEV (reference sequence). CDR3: CASSLGRDYEQYF. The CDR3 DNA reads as TGTGCCAGCAGTTTAGGCAGAGACTACGAGCAGTACTTC.

CDR3 bases: TGTGCCAGCAGCACCACGGGACTAGCGGGAGGCTCCTACAATGAGCAGTTCTTC. This encodes CASSTTGLAGGSYNEQFF. The rearrangement joins TRBV11-2 to TRBJ2-1; 15 nucleotides agree with TRBD2. The CDR3 totals 18 residues. Germline V gene lookup returns CDR1 SGHAT and CDR2 FQNNGV. V lost 5 bases to trimming and J lost 0 bases; unmatched junction nucleotides: 5.

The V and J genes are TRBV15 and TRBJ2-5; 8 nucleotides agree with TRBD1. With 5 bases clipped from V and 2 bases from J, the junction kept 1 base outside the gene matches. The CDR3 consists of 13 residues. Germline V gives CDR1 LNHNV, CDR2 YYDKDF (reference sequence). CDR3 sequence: CATSRTGQETQYF. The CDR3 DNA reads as TGTGCCACCAGCCGGACAGGGCAAGAGACCCAGTACTTC.

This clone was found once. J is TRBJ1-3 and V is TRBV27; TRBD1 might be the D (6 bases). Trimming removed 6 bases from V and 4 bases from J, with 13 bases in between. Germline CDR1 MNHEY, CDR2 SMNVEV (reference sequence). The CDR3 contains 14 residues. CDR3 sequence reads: CASSQQGTGNTIYF. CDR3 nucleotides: TGTGCCAGCAGCCAACAGGGCACCGGAAACACCATATATTTT.

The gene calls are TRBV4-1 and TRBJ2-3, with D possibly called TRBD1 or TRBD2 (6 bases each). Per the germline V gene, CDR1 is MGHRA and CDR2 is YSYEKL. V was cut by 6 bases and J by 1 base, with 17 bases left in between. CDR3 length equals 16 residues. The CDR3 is CASRQPRGGGTDTQYF. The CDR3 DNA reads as TGCGCCAGCAGACAGCCCAGGGGCGGGGGCACAGATACGCAGTATTTT.

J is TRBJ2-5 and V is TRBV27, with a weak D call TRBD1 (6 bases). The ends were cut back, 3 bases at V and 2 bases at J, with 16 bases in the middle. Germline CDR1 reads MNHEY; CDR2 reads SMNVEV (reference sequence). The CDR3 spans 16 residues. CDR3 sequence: CASSFTGTKIQETQYF. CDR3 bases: TGTGCCAGCAGTTTCACCGGGACAAAGATTCAAGAGACCCAGTACTTC.

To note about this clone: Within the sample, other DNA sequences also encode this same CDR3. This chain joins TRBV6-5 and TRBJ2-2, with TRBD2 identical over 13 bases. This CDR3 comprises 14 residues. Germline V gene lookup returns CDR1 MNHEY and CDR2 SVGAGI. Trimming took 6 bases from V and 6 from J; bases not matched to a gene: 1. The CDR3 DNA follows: TGTGCCAGCAGCGGACTAGCGGGAGCCGGGGAGCTGTTTTTT. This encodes CASSGLAGAGELFF.

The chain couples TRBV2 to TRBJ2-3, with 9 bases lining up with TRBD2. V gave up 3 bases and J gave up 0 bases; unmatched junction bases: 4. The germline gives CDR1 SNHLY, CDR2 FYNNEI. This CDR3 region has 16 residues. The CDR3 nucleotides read TGTGCCAGCAGTGAGTTAGCGGGAGCGAGCACAGATACGCAGTATTTT. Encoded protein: CASSELAGASTDTQYF.

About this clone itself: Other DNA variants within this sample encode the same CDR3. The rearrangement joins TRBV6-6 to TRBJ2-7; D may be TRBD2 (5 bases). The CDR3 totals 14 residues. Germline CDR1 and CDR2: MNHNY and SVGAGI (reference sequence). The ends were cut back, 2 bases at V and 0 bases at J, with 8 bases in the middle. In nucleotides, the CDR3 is TGTGCCAGCAGTTACAGCGGCCCCTCCTACGAGCAGTACTTC. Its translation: CASSYSGPSYEQYF.

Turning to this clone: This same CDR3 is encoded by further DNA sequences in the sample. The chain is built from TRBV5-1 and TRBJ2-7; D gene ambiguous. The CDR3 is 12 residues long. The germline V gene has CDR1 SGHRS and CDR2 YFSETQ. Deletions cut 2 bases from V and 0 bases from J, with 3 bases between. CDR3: CASSLNSYEQYF. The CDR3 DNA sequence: TGCGCCAGCAGCTTAAACTCCTACGAGCAGTACTTC.

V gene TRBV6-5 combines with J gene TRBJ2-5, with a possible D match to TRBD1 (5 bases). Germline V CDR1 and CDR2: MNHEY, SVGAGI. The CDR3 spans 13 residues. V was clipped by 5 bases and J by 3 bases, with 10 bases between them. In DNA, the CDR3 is TGTGCCAGCAGTACCAGGGCCGAAGAGACCCAGTACTTC. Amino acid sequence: CASSTRAEETQYF.

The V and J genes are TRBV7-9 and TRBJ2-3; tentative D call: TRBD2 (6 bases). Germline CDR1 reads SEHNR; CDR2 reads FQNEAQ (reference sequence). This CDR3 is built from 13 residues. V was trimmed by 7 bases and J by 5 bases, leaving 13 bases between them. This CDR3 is CASTLTSEDTQYF. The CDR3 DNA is TGTGCCAGCACCCTGACTAGTGAAGATACGCAGTATTTT.

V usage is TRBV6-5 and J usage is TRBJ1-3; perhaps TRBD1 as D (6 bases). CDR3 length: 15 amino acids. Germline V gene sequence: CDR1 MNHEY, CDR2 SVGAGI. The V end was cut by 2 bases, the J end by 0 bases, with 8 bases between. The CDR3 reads CASSYDRSSGNTIYF. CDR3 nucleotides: TGTGCCAGCAGTTACGACAGGAGCTCTGGAAACACCATATATTTT.

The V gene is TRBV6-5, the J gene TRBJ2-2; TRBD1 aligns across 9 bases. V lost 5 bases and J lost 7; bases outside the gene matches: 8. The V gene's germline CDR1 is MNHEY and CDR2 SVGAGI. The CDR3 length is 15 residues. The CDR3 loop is CASSPSQGAGGELFF. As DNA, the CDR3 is TGTGCCAGCAGTCCCTCACAGGGGGCTGGCGGGGAGCTGTTTTTT.

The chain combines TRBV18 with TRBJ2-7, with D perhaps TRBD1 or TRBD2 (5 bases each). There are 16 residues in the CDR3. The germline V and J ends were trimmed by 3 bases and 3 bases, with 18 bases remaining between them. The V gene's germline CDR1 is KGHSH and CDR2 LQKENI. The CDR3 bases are TGTGCCAGCTCACCCGGGGCGGCCCCTGCTCACTACGAGCAGTACTTC. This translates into CASSPGAAPAHYEQYF.

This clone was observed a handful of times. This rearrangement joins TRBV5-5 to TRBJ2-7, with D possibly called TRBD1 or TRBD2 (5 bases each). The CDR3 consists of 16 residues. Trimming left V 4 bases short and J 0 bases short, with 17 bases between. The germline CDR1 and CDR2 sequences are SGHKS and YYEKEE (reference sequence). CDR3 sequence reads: CASSPWGSGSSYEQYF. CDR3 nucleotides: TGTGCCAGCAGCCCCTGGGGTTCAGGGAGCTCCTACGAGCAGTACTTC. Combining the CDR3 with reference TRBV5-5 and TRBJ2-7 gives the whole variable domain DAGVTQSPTHLIKTRGQQVTLRCSPISGHKSVSWYQQVLGQGPQFIFQYYEKEERGRGNFPDRFSARQFPNYSSELNVNALLLGDSALYLCASSPWGSGSSYEQYFGPGTRLTVT.

The CDR3 protein is CASSPAGEGQNSPLHF. In nucleotides, the CDR3 is TGCGCCAGCAGCCCCGCCGGGGAGGGTCAAAATTCACCCCTCCACTTT. V gene TRBV4-1 combines with J gene TRBJ1-6; D gene uncertain. The V gene lost 4 bases and the J gene lost 7 bases, with 17 bases spanning the gap. Germline V gene data show CDR1 as MGHRA and CDR2 as YSYEKL. This CDR3 region has 16 residues.

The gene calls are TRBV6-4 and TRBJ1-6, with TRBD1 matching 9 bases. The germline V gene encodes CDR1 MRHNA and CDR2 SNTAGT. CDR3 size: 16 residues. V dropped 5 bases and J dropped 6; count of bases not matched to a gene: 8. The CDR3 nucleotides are TGTGCCAGCAGTCCATTTCCGGGACAGGGTAATTCACCCCTCCACTTT. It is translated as CASSPFPGQGNSPLHF.

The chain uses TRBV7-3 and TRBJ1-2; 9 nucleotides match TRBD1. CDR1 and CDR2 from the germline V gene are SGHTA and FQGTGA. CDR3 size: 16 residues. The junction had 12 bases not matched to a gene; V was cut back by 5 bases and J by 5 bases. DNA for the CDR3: TGTGCCAGCAGCGCTCAACCGGGACAGGGTCCTTATGGCTACACCTTC. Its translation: CASSAQPGQGPYGYTF.